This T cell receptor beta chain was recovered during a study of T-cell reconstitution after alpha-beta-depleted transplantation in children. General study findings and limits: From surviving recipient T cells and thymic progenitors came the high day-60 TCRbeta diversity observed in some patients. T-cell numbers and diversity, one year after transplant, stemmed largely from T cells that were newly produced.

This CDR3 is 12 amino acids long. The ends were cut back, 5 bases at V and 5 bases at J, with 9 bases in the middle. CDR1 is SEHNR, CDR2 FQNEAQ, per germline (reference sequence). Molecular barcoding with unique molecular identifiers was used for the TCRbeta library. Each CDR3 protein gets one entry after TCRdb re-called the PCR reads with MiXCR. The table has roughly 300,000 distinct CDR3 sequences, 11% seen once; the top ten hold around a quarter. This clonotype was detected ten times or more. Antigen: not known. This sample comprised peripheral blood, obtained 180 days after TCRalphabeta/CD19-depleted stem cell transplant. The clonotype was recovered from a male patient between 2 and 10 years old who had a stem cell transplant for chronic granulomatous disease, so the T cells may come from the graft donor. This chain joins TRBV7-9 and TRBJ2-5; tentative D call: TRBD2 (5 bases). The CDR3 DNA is TGTGCCAGCAGCACGGGATGGGAGACCCAGTACTTC. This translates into CASSTGWETQYF. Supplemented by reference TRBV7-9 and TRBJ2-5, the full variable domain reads DTGVSQNPRHKITKRGQNVTFRCDPISEHNRLYWYRQTLGQGPEFLTYFQNEAQLEKSRLLSDRFSAERPKGSFSTLEIQRTEQGDSAMYLCASSTGWETQYFGPGTRLLVL.